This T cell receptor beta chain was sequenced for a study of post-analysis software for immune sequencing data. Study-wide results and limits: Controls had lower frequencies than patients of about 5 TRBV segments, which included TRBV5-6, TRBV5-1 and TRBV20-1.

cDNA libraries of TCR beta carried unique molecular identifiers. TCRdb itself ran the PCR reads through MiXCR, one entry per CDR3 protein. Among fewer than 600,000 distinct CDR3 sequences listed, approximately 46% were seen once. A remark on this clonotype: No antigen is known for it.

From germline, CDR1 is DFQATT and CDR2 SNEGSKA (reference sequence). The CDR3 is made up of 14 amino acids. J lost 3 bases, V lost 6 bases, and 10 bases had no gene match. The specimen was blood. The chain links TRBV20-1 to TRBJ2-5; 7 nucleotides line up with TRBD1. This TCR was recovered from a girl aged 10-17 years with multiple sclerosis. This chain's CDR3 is CSAAGTDQKETQYF. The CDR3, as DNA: TGCAGTGCAGCCGGGACAGACCAGAAAGAGACCCAGTACTTC.